This TCR beta chain comes out of a study of cytomegalovirus exposure and HLA in healthy donors. Germline V CDR1 and CDR2: SGHRS, YFSETQ. The CDR3 runs 16 residues. The V and J ends lost 0 bases and 5 bases, in that order; junction bases with no gene match: 7. The PCR used 60 Vbeta and 13 Jbeta primers. The method was immunoSEQ multiplex PCR; TCRdb's version includes in-frame clones alone and lacks a portion of them. The table lists approximately 130,000 clones, around 77% of them singletons. J is TRBJ2-3 and V is TRBV5-1; TRBD2 agrees at 9 bases. Input material: PBMCs. This sequence was found in a man aged 50-60 years in good health and CMV-seronegative. The CDR3 DNA reads as TGCGCCAGCAGCTTGGCCGTAGCGGGAGTACAAGATACGCAGTATTTT. Translating gives CASSLAVAGVQDTQYF.